This TCR beta chain derives from a study of T cells in Graves' hyperthyroidism and ophthalmopathy. Study-wide results and caveats: Ophthalmopathy was identified by the model a median about seven months ahead of onset. In the analysis, a 13 V-J model separated ophthalmopathy from stable hyperthyroidism.

This clonotype occurred a few times. Its target is not known. Using RNA transcripts as the source, TCR beta CDR3 regions were amplified. First-round RT-PCR with HTBI primers amplified the TCR CDR3 region. TCRdb redid the calling of the multiplex PCR reads with MiXCR, one entry per CDR3 protein. The table records 500,000 to 800,000 distinct CDR3 sequences, around 13% of them present only once. Germline V gene sequence: CDR1 SQVTM, CDR2 ANQGSEA. V shed 7 bases, J shed 5 bases, and the junction held 12 bases outside the gene matches. CDR3 length: 17 amino acids. Source material: blood. This clonotype was obtained from a woman aged 45-60 years with Graves' ophthalmopathy. This chain joins TRBV29-1 and TRBJ2-2, with 14 bases fitting TRBD2. The CDR3 here is CSGRSGTSGSLTGELFF. The CDR3 DNA sequence: TGCAGCGGGCGATCCGGGACTAGCGGGAGTCTTACCGGGGAGCTGTTTTTT.